The sequence of this T cell receptor (beta chain) was determined in a study of cytomegalovirus exposure and HLA in healthy donors. Study-wide points: As a later analysis revealed, most CMV-associated TCR beta chains appeared HLA-restricted. TCR beta V- and J-gene trimming, according to a later analysis, was linked to a missense DCLRE1C variant. Serostatus for CMV was the only available immune exposure information. Both high specificity and high sensitivity reportedly marked the classifier's diagnosis of cytomegalovirus status.

Turning to this clone: Its antigen is still unknown.

With 60 Vbeta and 13 Jbeta primers, the PCR was carried out. The method was immunoSEQ multiplex PCR; TCRdb's version includes in-frame clones alone and lacks a portion of them. In the table there are some 270,000 clones, around 80% of which are singletons. The CDR3 spans 14 residues. In germline, CDR1 is MNHEY, CDR2 SMNVEV (reference sequence). Between the trimmed V and J ends, which lost 4 bases and 1 base, there was a span of 10 bases. The sample comprised PBMCs. The TCR sequence derives from a girl under 10 years old in good health and CMV-seronegative. The V call is TRBV27, the J call TRBJ1-1, with D perhaps matching TRBD1 (5 bases). CDR3: CASSSAGWNTEAFF. CDR3 coding DNA: TGTGCCAGCAGTTCTGCAGGGTGGAACACTGAAGCTTTCTTT.